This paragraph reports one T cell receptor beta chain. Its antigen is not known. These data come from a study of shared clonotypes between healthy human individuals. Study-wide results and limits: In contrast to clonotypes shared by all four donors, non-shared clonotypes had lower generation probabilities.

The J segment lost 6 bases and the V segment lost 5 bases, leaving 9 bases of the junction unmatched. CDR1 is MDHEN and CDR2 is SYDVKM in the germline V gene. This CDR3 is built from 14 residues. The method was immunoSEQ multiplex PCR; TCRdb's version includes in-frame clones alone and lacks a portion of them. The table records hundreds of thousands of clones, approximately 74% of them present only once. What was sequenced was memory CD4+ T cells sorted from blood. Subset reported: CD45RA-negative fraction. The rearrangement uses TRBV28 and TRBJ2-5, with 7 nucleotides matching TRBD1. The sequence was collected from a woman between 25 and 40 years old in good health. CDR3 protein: CASSPPAGGQTQYF. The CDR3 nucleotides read TGTGCCAGCAGTCCCCCCGCAGGGGGACAGACCCAGTACTTC. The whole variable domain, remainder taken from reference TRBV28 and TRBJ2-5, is DVKVTQSSRYLVKRTGEKVFLECVQDMDHENMFWYRQDPGLGLRLIYFSYDVKMKEKGDIPEGYSVSREKKERFSLILESASTNQTSMYLCASSPPAGGQTQYFGPGTRLLVL.